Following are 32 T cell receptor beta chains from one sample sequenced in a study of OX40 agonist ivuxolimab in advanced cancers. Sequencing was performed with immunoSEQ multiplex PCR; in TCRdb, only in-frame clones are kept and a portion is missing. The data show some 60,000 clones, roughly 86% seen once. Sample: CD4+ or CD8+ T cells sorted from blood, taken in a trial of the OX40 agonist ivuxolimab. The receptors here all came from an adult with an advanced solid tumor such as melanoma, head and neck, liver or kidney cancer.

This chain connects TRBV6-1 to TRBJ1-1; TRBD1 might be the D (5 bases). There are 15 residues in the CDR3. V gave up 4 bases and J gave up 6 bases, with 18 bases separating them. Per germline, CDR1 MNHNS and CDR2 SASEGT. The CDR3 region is CASSGAGLVRSEAFF. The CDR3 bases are TGTGCCAGCAGTGGAGCGGGGCTCGTTCGGTCTGAAGCTTTCTTT.

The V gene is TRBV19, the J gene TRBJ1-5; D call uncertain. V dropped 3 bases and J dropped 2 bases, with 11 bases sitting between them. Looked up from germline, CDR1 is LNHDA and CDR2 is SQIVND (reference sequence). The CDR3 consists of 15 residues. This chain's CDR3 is CASSIKDEGNQPQHF. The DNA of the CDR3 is TGTGCCAGTAGTATCAAGGACGAGGGCAATCAGCCCCAGCATTTT.

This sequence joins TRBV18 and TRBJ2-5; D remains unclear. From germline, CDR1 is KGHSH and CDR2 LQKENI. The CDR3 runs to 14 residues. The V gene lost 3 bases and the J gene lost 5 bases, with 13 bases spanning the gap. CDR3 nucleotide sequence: TGTGCCAGCTCACCTTCTGGCAAGGTGGAGACCCAGTACTTC. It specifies CASSPSGKVETQYF.

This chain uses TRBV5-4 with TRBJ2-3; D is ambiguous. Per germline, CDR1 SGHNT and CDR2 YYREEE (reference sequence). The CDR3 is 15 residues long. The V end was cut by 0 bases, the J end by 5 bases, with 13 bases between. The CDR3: CASSLGLGRVDTQYF. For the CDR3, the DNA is TGTGCCAGCAGCTTGGGCCTAGGCAGAGTAGATACGCAGTATTTT.

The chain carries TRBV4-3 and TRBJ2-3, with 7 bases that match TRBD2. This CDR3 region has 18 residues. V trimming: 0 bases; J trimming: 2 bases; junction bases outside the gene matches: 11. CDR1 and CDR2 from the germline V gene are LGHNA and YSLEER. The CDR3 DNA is TGCGCCAGCAGCCAAGAATTCGGGGGGAGGGCCCTCACAGATACGCAGTATTTT. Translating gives CASSQEFGGRALTDTQYF.

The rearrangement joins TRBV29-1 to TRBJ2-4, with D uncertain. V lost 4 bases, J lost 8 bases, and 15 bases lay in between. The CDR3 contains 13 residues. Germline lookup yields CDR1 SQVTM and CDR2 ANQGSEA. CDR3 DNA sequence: TGCAGCGTTGGTGGGAAATTGTCGGACATTCAGTACTTC. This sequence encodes CSVGGKLSDIQYF.

Here the CDR3 reads CASSLDSGRYSGANVLTF. The CDR3 region has the DNA TGTGCCAGCAGCTTAGATTCAGGCAGATACTCTGGGGCCAACGTCCTGACTTTC. The chain couples TRBV11-2 to TRBJ2-6; no clear D gene. CDR1 and CDR2 from the germline V gene are SGHAT and FQNNGV. V lost 0 bases and J 0 bases, leaving 12 bases between the germline ends. CDR3 length: 18 amino acids.

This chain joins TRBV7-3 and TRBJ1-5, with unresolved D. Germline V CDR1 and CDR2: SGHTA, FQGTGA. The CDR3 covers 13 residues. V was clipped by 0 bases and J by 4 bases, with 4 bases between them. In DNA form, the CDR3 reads TGTGCCAGCAGCTTAACGTTAAATCAGCCCCAGCATTTT. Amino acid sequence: CASSLTLNQPQHF.

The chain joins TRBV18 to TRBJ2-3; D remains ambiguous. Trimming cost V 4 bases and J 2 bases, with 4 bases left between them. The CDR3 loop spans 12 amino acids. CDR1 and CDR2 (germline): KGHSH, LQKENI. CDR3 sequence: CASSLNTDTQYF. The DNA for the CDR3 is TGTGCCAGCTCACTGAACACAGATACGCAGTATTTT.

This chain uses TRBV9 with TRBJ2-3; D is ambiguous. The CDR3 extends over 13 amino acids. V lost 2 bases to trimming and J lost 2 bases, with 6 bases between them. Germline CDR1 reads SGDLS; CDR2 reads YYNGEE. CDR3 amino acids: CASSVRPTDTQYF. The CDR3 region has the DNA TGTGCCAGCAGCGTCCGGCCCACAGATACGCAGTATTTT.

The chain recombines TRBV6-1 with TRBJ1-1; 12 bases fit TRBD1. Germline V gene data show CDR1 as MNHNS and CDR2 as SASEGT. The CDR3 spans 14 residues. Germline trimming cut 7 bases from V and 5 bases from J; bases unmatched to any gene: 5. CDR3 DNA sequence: TGTGCCAGCACACCGGGACAGGGGGCGACTGAAGCTTTCTTT. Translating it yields CASTPGQGATEAFF.

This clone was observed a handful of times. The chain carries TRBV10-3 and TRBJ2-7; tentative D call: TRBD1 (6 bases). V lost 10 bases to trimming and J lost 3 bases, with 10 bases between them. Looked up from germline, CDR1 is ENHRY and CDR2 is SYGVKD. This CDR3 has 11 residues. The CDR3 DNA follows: TGTGCCACCGGACAGCTCTACGAGCAGTACTTC. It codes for CATGQLYEQYF.

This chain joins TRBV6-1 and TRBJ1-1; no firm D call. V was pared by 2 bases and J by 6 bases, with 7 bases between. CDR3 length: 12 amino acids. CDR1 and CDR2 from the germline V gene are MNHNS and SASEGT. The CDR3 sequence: CASSEHRSEAFF. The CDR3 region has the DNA TGTGCCAGCAGTGAACACAGATCTGAAGCTTTCTTT.

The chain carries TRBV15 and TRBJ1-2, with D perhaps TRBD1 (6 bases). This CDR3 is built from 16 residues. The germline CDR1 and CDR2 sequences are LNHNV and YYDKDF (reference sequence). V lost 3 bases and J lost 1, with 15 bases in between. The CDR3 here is CATSREVGQLNYGYTF. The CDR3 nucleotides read TGTGCCACCAGCAGGGAGGTCGGACAGCTTAACTATGGCTACACCTTC.

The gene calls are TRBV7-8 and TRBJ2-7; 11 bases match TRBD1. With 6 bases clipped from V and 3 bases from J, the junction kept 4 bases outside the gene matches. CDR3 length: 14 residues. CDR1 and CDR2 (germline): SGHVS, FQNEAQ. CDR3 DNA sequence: TGTGCCAGCAGTCGGACAGGGGGCGGCTACGAGCAGTACTTC. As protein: CASSRTGGGYEQYF. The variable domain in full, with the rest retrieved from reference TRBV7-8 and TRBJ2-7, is GAGVSQSPRYKVAKRGQDVALRCDPISGHVSLFWYQQALGQGPEFLTYFQNEAQLDKSGLPSDRFFAERPEGSVSTLKIQRTQQEDSAVYLCASSRTGGGYEQYFGPGTRLTVT.

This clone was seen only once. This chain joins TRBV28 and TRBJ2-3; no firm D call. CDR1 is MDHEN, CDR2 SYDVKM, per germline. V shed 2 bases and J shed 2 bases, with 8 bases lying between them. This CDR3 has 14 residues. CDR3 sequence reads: CASSLDTDTDTQYF. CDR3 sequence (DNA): TGTGCCAGCAGTTTAGACACTGACACAGATACGCAGTATTTT.

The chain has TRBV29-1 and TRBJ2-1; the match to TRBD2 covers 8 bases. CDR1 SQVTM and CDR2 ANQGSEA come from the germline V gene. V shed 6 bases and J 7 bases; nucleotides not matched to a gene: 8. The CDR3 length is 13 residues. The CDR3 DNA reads TGCAGCGTCGATGGGTCTAGCGGGAATGAGCAGTTCTTC. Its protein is CSVDGSSGNEQFF.

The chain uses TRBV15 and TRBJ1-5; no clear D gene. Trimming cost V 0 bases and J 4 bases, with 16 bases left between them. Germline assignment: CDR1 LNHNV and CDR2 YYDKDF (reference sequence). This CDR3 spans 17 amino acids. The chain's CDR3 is CATSRENLRPPNQPQHF. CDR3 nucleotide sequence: TGTGCCACCAGCAGAGAAAACTTAAGACCCCCTAATCAGCCCCAGCATTTT.

Here the CDR3 DNA reads TGTGCCAGCAGTGAAGCCAGGGCCTCCGGGCCCCAGCATTTT. Its translation is CASSEARASGPQHF. The chain combines TRBV2 with TRBJ1-5; tentative D call: TRBD1 (5 bases). The germline CDR1 and CDR2 sequences are SNHLY and FYNNEI. V was shortened by 0 bases and J by 9 bases, with 12 bases between the two germline ends. The CDR3 covers 14 residues.

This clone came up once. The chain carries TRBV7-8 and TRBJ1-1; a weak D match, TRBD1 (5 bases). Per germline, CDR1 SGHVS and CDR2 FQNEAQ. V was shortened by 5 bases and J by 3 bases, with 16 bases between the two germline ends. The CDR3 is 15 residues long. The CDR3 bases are TGTGCCAGCAGCGTCACTGGGGCATTGGACACTGAAGCTTTCTTT. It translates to CASSVTGALDTEAFF.

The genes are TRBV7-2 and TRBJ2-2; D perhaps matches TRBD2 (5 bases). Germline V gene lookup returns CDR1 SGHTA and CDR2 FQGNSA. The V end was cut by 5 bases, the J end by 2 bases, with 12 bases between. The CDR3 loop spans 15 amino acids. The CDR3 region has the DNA TGTGCCAGCAGCCCTCTAGCAACCAACACCGGGGAGCTGTTTTTT. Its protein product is CASSPLATNTGELFF.

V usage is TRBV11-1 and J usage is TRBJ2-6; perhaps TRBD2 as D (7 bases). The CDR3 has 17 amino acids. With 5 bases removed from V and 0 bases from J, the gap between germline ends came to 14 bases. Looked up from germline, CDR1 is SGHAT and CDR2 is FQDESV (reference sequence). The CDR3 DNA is TGTGCCAGCAGCGCGAGGGCGGGGGCCTCTGGGGCCAACGTCCTGACTTTC. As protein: CASSARAGASGANVLTF.

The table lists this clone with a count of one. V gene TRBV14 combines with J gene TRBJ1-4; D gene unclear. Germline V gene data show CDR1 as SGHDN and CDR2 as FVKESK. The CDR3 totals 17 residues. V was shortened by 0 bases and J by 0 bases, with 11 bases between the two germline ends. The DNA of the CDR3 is TGTGCCAGCAGCCAAGATATTAGCAGTGCAACTAATGAAAAACTGTTTTTT. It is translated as CASSQDISSATNEKLFF.

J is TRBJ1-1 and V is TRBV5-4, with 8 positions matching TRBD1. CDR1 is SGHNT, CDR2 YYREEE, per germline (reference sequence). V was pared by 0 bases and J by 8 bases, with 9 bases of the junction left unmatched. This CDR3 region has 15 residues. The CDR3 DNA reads TGTGCCAGCAGCTTGGGGCAGGGGGCAGACTCCGAAGCTTTCTTT. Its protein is CASSLGQGADSEAFF.

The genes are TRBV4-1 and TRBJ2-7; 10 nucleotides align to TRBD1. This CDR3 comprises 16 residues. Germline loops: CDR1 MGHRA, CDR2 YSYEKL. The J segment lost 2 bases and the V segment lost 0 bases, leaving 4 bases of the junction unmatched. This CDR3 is CASSQERDRGTYEQYF. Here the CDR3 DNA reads TGCGCCAGCAGCCAAGAGCGGGACAGGGGAACCTACGAGCAGTACTTC.

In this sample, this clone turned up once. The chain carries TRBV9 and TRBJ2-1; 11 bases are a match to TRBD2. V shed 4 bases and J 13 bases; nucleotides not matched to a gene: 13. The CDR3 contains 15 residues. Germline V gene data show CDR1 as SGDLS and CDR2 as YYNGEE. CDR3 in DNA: TGTGCCAGCAGCTCAAGCCCGGGACTAGCGGAGTCTCAGTTCTTC. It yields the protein CASSSSPGLAESQFF.

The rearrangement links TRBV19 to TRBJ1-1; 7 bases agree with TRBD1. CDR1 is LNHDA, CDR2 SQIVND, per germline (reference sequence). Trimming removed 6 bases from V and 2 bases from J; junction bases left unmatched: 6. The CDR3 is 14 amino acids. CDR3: CASSPGTVNTEAFF. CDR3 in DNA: TGTGCCAGTAGCCCCGGGACAGTAAACACTGAAGCTTTCTTT. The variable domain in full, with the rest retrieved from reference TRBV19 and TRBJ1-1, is DGGITQSPKYLFRKEGQNVTLSCEQNLNHDAMYWYRQDPGQGLRLIYYSQIVNDFQKGDIAEGYSVSREKKESFPLTVTSAQKNPTAFYLCASSPGTVNTEAFFGQGTRLTVV.

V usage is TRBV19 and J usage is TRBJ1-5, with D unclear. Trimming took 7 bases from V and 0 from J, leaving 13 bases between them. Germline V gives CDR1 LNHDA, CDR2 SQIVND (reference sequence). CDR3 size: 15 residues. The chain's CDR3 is CASMRVTYSNQPQHF. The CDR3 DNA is TGTGCCAGTATGCGGGTAACCTATAGCAATCAGCCCCAGCATTTT.

The CDR3 spells CASSLVAGLAGVFANEQFF. The CDR3 coding sequence is TGTGCCAGCAGCTTAGTGGCGGGACTAGCGGGAGTATTTGCCAATGAGCAGTTCTTC. The rearrangement joins TRBV7-9 to TRBJ2-1, with 14 bases identical to TRBD2. The CDR3 length is 19 residues. The ends lost 1 base at V and 6 bases at J; junction bases unmatched: 11. Germline V gene data show CDR1 as SEHNR and CDR2 as FQNEAQ (reference sequence).

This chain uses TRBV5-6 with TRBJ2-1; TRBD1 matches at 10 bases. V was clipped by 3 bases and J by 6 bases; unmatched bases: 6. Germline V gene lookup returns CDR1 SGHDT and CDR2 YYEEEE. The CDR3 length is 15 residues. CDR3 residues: CASSWTGGRFNEQFF. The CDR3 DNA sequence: TGTGCCAGCAGCTGGACAGGGGGTAGGTTCAATGAGCAGTTCTTC.

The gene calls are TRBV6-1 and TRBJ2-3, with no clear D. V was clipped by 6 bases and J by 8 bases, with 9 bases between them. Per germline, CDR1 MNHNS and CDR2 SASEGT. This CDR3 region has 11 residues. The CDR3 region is CASRDGVTQYF. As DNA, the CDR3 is TGTGCCAGCAGGGATGGGGTTACGCAGTATTTT.

CDR3: CSVVEGGTQYF. The CDR3, as DNA: TGCAGCGTTGTCGAGGGGGGTACGCAGTATTTT. The chain links TRBV29-1 to TRBJ2-3, with D perhaps assigned TRBD1 or TRBD2 (6 bases each). Trimming cost V 4 bases and J 8 bases, with 10 bases left between them. Germline assignment: CDR1 SQVTM and CDR2 ANQGSEA. The CDR3 is 11 amino acids.